This T cell receptor (beta chain) was profiled in a study of post-analysis software for immune sequencing data. With regard to this clonotype: Its matching antigen is unknown.

The CDR3 covers 14 residues. Trimming removed 5 bases from V and 2 bases from J; junction bases left unmatched: 8. Per the germline V gene, CDR1 is DFQATT and CDR2 is SNEGSKA (reference sequence). Unique molecular identifiers were carried by the TCR beta cDNA libraries. From around 0.96 to 9.9 million T cells, roughly 530,000 cDNA molecules were obtained. TCRdb passed the PCR reads through MiXCR, listing each CDR3 protein once. The table includes about 810,000 distinct CDR3 sequences, approximately 50% detected once. Study conclusions and caveats: In multiple sclerosis, normalized Chao1 diversity was significantly below that of controls. Five or six TRBV segments, TRBV5-6, TRBV5-1 and TRBV20-1 among them, were found more frequent in patients than controls.

Sequenced material: blood. V and J are TRBV20-1 and TRBJ2-7, with 8 bases identical to TRBD2. The sequence was collected from a girl between 10 and 17 years old with multiple sclerosis. CDR3 sequence reads: CSAPKLAGAYEQYF. For the CDR3, the DNA is TGCAGTGCTCCGAAGCTAGCGGGCGCCTACGAGCAGTACTTC.